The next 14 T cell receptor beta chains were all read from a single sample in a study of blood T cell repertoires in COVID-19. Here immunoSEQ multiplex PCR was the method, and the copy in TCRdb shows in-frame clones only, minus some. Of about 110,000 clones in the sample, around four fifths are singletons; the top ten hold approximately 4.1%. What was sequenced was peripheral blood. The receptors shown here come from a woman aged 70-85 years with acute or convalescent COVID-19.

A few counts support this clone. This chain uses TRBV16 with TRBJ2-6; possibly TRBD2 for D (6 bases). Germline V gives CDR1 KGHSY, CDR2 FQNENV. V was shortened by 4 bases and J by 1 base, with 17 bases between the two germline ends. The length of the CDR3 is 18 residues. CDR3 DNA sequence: TGTGCCAGCAGCCGAGGAGGGCCAGGAGGATCTGGGGCCAACGTCCTGACTTTC. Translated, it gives CASSRGGPGGSGANVLTF.

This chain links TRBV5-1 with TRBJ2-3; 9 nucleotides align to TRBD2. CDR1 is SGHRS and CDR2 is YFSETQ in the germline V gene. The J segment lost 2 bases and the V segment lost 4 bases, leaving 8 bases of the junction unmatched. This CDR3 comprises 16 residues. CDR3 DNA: TGCGCCAGCAGCCCGAGACTAGCGGCCAACACAGATACGCAGTATTTT. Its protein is CASSPRLAANTDTQYF.

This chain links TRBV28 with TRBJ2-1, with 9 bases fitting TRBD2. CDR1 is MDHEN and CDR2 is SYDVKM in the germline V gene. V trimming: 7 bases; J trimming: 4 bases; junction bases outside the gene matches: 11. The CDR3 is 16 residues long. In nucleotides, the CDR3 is TGTGCCAGCACCGATCGAAGACTAGCGGCGTACAATGAGCAGTTCTTC. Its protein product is CASTDRRLAAYNEQFF.

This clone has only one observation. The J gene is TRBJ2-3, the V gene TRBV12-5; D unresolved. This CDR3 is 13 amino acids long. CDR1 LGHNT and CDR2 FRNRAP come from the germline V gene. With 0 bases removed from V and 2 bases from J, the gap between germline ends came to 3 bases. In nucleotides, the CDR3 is TGTGCTAGTGGTTTGGTACTCACAGATACGCAGTATTTT. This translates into CASGLVLTDTQYF.

The CDR3: CASSTIGTGDYGYTF. Written as DNA, the CDR3 is TGTGCCAGTAGTACTATCGGGACAGGTGACTATGGCTACACCTTC. The gene calls are TRBV19 and TRBJ1-2; 8 nucleotides agree with TRBD1. Germline CDR1 reads LNHDA; CDR2 reads SQIVND (reference sequence). With V trimmed by 4 bases and J by 3 bases, 7 bases remained unmatched. The CDR3 length is 15 residues.

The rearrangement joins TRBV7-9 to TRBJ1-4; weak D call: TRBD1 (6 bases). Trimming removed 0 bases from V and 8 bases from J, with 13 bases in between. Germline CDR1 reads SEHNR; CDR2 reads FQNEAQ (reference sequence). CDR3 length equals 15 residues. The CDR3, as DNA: TGTGCCAGCAGCTTAGCGTACAGGGCTGACGAAAAACTGTTTTTT. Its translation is CASSLAYRADEKLFF.

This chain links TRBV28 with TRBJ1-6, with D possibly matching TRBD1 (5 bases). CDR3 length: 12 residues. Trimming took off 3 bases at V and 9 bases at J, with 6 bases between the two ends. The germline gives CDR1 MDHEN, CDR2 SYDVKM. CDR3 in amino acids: CASSFQGSPLHF. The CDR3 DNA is TGTGCCAGCAGTTTCCAGGGTTCACCCCTCCACTTT.

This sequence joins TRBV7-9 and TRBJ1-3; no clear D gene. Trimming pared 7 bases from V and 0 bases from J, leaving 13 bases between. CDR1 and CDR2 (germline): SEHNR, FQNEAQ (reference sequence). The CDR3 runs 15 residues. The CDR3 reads CASTLDESSGNTIYF. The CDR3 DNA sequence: TGTGCCAGCACCCTAGATGAGAGCTCTGGAAACACCATATATTTT.

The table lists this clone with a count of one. CDR3: CASSQDTSGGASSGELFF. Here the CDR3 DNA reads TGCGCCAGCAGCCAAGATACTAGCGGGGGGGCGTCCTCCGGGGAGCTGTTTTTT. The rearrangement links TRBV4-3 to TRBJ2-2; 13 bases are shared with TRBD2. The CDR3 runs 18 residues. Germline lookup yields CDR1 LGHNA and CDR2 YSLEER. The V and J ends lost 0 bases and 6 bases, in that order; junction bases with no gene match: 7.

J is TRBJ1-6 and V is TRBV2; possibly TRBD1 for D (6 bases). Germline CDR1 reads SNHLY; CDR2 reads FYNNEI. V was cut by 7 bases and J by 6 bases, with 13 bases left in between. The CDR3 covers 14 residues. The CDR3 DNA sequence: TGTGCCAGCAAGGGGGACCCGGTTAATTCACCCCTCCACTTT. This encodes CASKGDPVNSPLHF.

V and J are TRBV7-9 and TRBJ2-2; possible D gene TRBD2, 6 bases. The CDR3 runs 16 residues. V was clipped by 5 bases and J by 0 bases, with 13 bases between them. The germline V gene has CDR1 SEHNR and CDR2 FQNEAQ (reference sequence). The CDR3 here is CASSPLASPNTGELFF. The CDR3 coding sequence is TGTGCCAGCAGCCCTCTAGCGAGCCCGAACACCGGGGAGCTGTTTTTT.

The CDR3 reads CASSLGEGRPFSEPLHF. CDR3 bases: TGTGCCAGCAGCTTAGGGGAGGGACGGCCCTTTTCGGAACCCCTCCACTTT. J is TRBJ1-6 and V is TRBV7-9, with a weak D call TRBD1 (5 bases). Trimming removed 1 base from V and 12 bases from J, with 22 bases in between. The CDR3 covers 17 residues. CDR1 SEHNR and CDR2 FQNEAQ come from the germline V gene (reference sequence).

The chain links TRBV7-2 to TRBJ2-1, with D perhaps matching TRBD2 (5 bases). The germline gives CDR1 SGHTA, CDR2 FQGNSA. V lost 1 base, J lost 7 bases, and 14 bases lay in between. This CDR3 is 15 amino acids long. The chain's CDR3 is CASSLVFLASNEQFF. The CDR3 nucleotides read TGTGCCAGCAGCTTAGTGTTTCTAGCCAGTAATGAGCAGTTCTTC.

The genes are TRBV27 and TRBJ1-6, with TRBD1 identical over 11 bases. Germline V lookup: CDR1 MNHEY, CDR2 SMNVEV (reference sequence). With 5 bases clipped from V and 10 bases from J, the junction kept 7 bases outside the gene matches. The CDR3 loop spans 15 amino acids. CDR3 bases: TGTGCCAGCAGTACCGGACAGGGGGCTCGGTCACCCCTCCACTTT. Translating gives CASSTGQGARSPLHF.